Below, 27 T cell receptor beta chains from the same sample are listed, as sequenced in a study of cytomegalovirus exposure and HLA in healthy donors. PCR was performed using 60 Vbeta and 13 Jbeta primers. Generated by immunoSEQ multiplex PCR, the TCRdb table keeps only in-frame clones and is missing some. The sample data list 150,000 to 200,000 clones. Sequences were obtained from PBMCs. The origin of the receptors is a woman in her late teens or twenties in good health and CMV-seropositive.

V is TRBV6-5 and J is TRBJ2-7; TRBD1 might be the D (6 bases). The V and J ends lost 5 bases and 3 bases respectively, with 14 bases between them. The germline V gene has CDR1 MNHEY and CDR2 SVGAGI. The CDR3 is 14 residues long. Written as DNA, the CDR3 is TGTGCCAGCAGTGGCGGACAGACGATCTACGAGCAGTACTTC. Its protein is CASSGGQTIYEQYF.

The J gene is TRBJ1-4, the V gene TRBV6-6; 8 positions agree with TRBD1. The CDR3 totals 14 residues. The ends lost 6 bases at V and 8 bases at J; junction bases unmatched: 8. CDR1 is MNHNY and CDR2 is SVGAGI in the germline V gene (reference sequence). DNA for the CDR3: TGTGCCAGCAGCCAGAGAGACAGGGGAGAAAAACTGTTTTTT. It yields the protein CASSQRDRGEKLFF.

DNA of the CDR3: TGTGCCAGCAAACTCGTAGCGGGAGGAGGAACAGATACGCAGTATTTT. Its translation is CASKLVAGGGTDTQYF. The chain has TRBV27 and TRBJ2-3, with 10 bases identical to TRBD2. The ends lost 7 bases at V and 3 bases at J; junction bases unmatched: 10. The germline gives CDR1 MNHEY, CDR2 SMNVEV (reference sequence). The CDR3 loop spans 16 amino acids.

CDR3 protein: CASTTGAGTLNYGYTF. CDR3 DNA sequence: TGTGCCAGCACGACAGGGGCCGGGACCCTCAACTATGGCTACACCTTC. The V gene is TRBV27, the J gene TRBJ1-2; 8 bases line up with TRBD1. This CDR3 spans 16 amino acids. The J segment lost 2 bases and the V segment lost 7 bases, leaving 12 bases of the junction unmatched. CDR1 MNHEY and CDR2 SMNVEV come from the germline V gene (reference sequence).

V and J are TRBV9 and TRBJ1-3; 10 positions match TRBD1. The CDR3 consists of 14 residues. CDR1 and CDR2 (germline): SGDLS, YYNGEE. V was pared by 5 bases and J by 2 bases, with 1 base of the junction left unmatched. This CDR3 reads CASRGTGAGNTIYF. The CDR3 DNA reads TGTGCCAGCAGAGGGACAGGGGCTGGAAACACCATATATTTT.

With respect to this clone: This same CDR3 is encoded by further DNA sequences in the sample. The chain combines TRBV6-1 with TRBJ1-5, with a tentative D call TRBD1 (5 bases). CDR1 MNHNS and CDR2 SASEGT come from the germline V gene. This CDR3 is built from 14 residues. V gave up 3 bases and J gave up 1 base, with 7 bases separating them. As DNA, the CDR3 is TGTGCCAGCAGTGACGACAGAAGCAATCAGCCCCAGCATTTT. This encodes CASSDDRSNQPQHF.

The J gene is TRBJ2-2, the V gene TRBV2; D may be TRBD2 (5 bases). V lost 6 bases to trimming and J lost 2 bases, with 10 bases between them. The germline V gene has CDR1 SNHLY and CDR2 FYNNEI. The CDR3 consists of 14 residues. In nucleotides, the CDR3 is TGTGCCAGCAGGGAGGACGTAAACACCGGGGAGCTGTTTTTT. Its translation: CASREDVNTGELFF.

The V gene is TRBV4-3, the J gene TRBJ1-4, with no clear D. Trimming cost V 0 bases and J 7 bases, with 15 bases left between them. Germline V gene sequence: CDR1 LGHNA, CDR2 YSLEER. CDR3 size: 16 residues. The CDR3 spells CASSQDTDLAGEKLFF. DNA for the CDR3: TGCGCCAGCAGCCAAGATACTGACCTAGCGGGTGAAAAACTGTTTTTT.

The V and J genes are TRBV15 and TRBJ2-1, with D tentatively TRBD2 (5 bases). Per germline, CDR1 LNHNV and CDR2 YYDKDF (reference sequence). The ends were cut back, 1 base at V and 12 bases at J, with 10 bases in the middle. This CDR3 comprises 12 residues. CDR3 loop: CATSRGGIGQFF. CDR3 coding DNA: TGTGCCACCAGCAGAGGAGGGATTGGGCAGTTCTTC. The full variable domain, in which reference TRBV15 and TRBJ2-1 provide the parts outside the CDR3, is DAMVIQNPRYQVTQFGKPVTLSCSQTLNHNVMYWYQQKSSQAPKLLFHYYDKDFNNEADTPDNFQSRRPNTSFCFLDIRSPGLGDTAMYLCATSRGGIGQFFGPGTRLTVL.

CDR3 coding DNA: TGTGCCAGCAGCGGTAGGACAGGGTATTTTTACGGCTACACCTTC. Protein sequence: CASSGRTGYFYGYTF. V usage is TRBV5-6 and J usage is TRBJ1-2; 8 nucleotides line up with TRBD1. In germline, CDR1 is SGHDT, CDR2 YYEEEE. V dropped 4 bases and J dropped 8; count of bases not matched to a gene: 13. CDR3 size: 15 residues.

The rearrangement uses TRBV7-9 and TRBJ2-7, with D possibly TRBD2 on 5 matching bases. There are 16 residues in the CDR3. The ends were cut back, 5 bases at V and 5 bases at J, with 22 bases in the middle. Germline lookup yields CDR1 SEHNR and CDR2 FQNEAQ (reference sequence). The CDR3 region is CASSPLLADNPHEQYF. CDR3 nucleotides: TGTGCCAGCAGCCCCCTTCTAGCTGATAATCCTCACGAGCAGTACTTC.

The chain links TRBV12-5 to TRBJ2-7; weak D call: TRBD2 (5 bases). This CDR3 comprises 14 residues. V was trimmed by 1 base and J by 5 bases, leaving 12 bases between them. Germline assignment: CDR1 LGHNT and CDR2 FRNRAP. The CDR3 nucleotides are TGTGCTAGTGGTTTGGGGACTTCGTCCCACGAGCAGTACTTC. The encoded protein is CASGLGTSSHEQYF.

The chain employs TRBV29-1 and TRBJ1-1; perhaps TRBD1 as D (6 bases). The CDR3 length is 13 residues. CDR1 and CDR2 from the germline V gene are SQVTM and ANQGSEA. The V gene lost 6 bases and the J gene lost 0 bases, with 11 bases spanning the gap. The CDR3 is CSVWDTLNTEAFF. The DNA for the CDR3 is TGCAGCGTCTGGGACACCCTGAACACTGAAGCTTTCTTT. The entire variable domain, with the rest obtained from reference TRBV29-1 and TRBJ1-1, is as follows: SAVISQKPSRDICQRGTSLTIQCQVDSQVTMMFWYRQQPGQSLTLIATANQGSEATYESGFVIDKFPISRPNLTFSTLTVSNMSPEDSSIYLCSVWDTLNTEAFFGQGTRLTVV.

This chain's CDR3 is CASLQGATNEKLFF. The CDR3 DNA sequence: TGCGCCAGCCTACAGGGTGCAACTAATGAAAAACTGTTTTTT. The chain has TRBV10-1 and TRBJ1-4; a possible D gene is TRBD1 (6 bases). The length of the CDR3 is 14 residues. V was pared by 8 bases and J by 0 bases, with 10 bases between. Germline-derived CDR1 and CDR2 are WNHNN and SYGVQD (reference sequence).

The chain recombines TRBV5-1 with TRBJ2-7; a weak D match, TRBD1 (5 bases). Germline V gene sequence: CDR1 SGHRS, CDR2 YFSETQ. The CDR3 is 13 amino acids. V was shortened by 4 bases and J by 4 bases, with 12 bases between the two germline ends. This CDR3 reads CASSVDGHYEQYF. In DNA, the CDR3 is TGCGCCAGCAGCGTTGACGGACATTACGAGCAGTACTTC. The full variable domain, completed using reference TRBV5-1 and TRBJ2-7, is KAGVTQTPRYLIKTRGQQVTLSCSPISGHRSVSWYQQTPGQGLQFLFEYFSETQRNKGNFPGRFSGRQFSNSRSEMNVSTLELGDSALYLCASSVDGHYEQYFGPGTRLTVT.

CDR3 nucleotides: TGTGCCAGCAGCGTAGGCATTAGCGGGGGCACCGGGGAGCTGTTTTTT. It translates to CASSVGISGGTGELFF. The rearrangement joins TRBV9 to TRBJ2-2; TRBD2 aligns across 9 bases. Trimming cost V 0 bases and J 4 bases; bases outside gene matches: 4. The CDR3 spans 16 residues. Per the germline V gene, CDR1 is SGDLS and CDR2 is YYNGEE. Together with reference TRBV9 and TRBJ2-2, the CDR3 gives the full variable domain: DSGVTQTPKHLITATGQRVTLRCSPRSGDLSVYWYQQSLDQGLQFLIQYYNGEERAKGNILERFSAQQFPDLHSELNLSSLELGDSALYFCASSVGISGGTGELFFGEGSRLTVL.

The chain couples TRBV9 to TRBJ2-3, with D perhaps matching TRBD2 (5 bases). Germline CDR1 is SGDLS and CDR2 is YYNGEE. There are 17 residues in the CDR3. V lost 3 bases and J 2 bases, leaving 19 bases between the germline ends. CDR3 coding DNA: TGTGCCAGCAGCGCGAAAATCCGGGGTGGTACCACAGATACGCAGTATTTT. Protein product: CASSAKIRGGTTDTQYF.

The V and J genes are TRBV7-9 and TRBJ1-1, with D unresolved. The CDR3 is made up of 14 amino acids. Trimming took off 2 bases at V and 1 base at J, with 8 bases between the two ends. CDR1 and CDR2 (germline): SEHNR, FQNEAQ (reference sequence). CDR3 sequence reads: CASSLNQQNTEAFF. Here the CDR3 DNA reads TGTGCCAGCAGCTTAAACCAACAGAACACTGAAGCTTTCTTT.

The rearrangement links TRBV19 to TRBJ2-3; possible D gene TRBD1, 5 bases. Trimming shortened V by 7 bases and J by 2 bases, and 10 bases separated the two germline ends. Germline loops: CDR1 LNHDA, CDR2 SQIVND (reference sequence). CDR3 length: 13 amino acids. CDR3: CASKGFSTDTQYF. CDR3 nucleotides: TGTGCCAGTAAGGGGTTCTCCACAGATACGCAGTATTTT.

The V and J genes are TRBV5-4 and TRBJ1-1; no clear D. V shed 0 bases and J shed 8 bases, with 11 bases lying between them. The CDR3 is 13 amino acids. Germline CDR1 and CDR2: SGHNT and YYREEE (reference sequence). In DNA form, the CDR3 reads TGTGCCAGCAGCTTGGGTAGTGGAGGGGAAGCTTTCTTT. It encodes CASSLGSGGEAFF.

The V and J genes are TRBV9 and TRBJ2-5; 8 nucleotides align to TRBD2. Germline V gives CDR1 SGDLS, CDR2 YYNGEE. The CDR3 consists of 17 residues. V dropped 0 bases and J dropped 1; count of bases not matched to a gene: 8. CDR3 in amino acids: CASSVGAGGTSQETQYF. DNA for the CDR3: TGTGCCAGCAGCGTAGGGGCGGGGGGCACCTCCCAAGAGACCCAGTACTTC.

This rearrangement joins TRBV25-1 to TRBJ2-7; no clear D gene. Germline CDR1 MGHDK, CDR2 SYGVNS. With 5 bases removed from V and 3 bases from J, the gap between germline ends came to 5 bases. The CDR3 covers 11 residues. The CDR3 region is CASSLLYEQYF. In nucleotides, the CDR3 is TGTGCCAGCAGTTTACTCTACGAGCAGTACTTC.

V is TRBV6-5 and J is TRBJ1-1; D gene uncertain. Trimming shortened V by 2 bases and J by 0 bases, and 10 bases separated the two germline ends. CDR3 length: 15 amino acids. Per germline, CDR1 MNHEY and CDR2 SVGAGI. CDR3 sequence (DNA): TGTGCCAGCAGTTACATGAACACATTGAACACTGAAGCTTTCTTT. Residues: CASSYMNTLNTEAFF.

V usage is TRBV2 and J usage is TRBJ2-5; tentative D call: TRBD2 (6 bases). The J call is uncertain, as TRBJ2-7 better fits the DNA end. Germline CDR1 and CDR2: SNHLY and FYNNEI. This CDR3 has 14 residues. The CDR3 region is CASSLAERLDEQYF. In nucleotides, the CDR3 is TGTGCCAGCAGTTTAGCGGAACGGCTTGACGAGCAGTACTTC.

This chain connects TRBV6-6 to TRBJ2-1; TRBD2 aligns across 8 bases. The trim removed 5 bases at V and 13 bases at J, leaving 13 bases unmatched. CDR1 and CDR2 from the germline V gene are MNHNY and SVGAGI (reference sequence). The CDR3 length is 14 residues. DNA for the CDR3: TGTGCCAGCAGTCCAGGGACTAGTCGGACTAATCAGTTCTTC. Translation gives CASSPGTSRTNQFF.

The rearrangement joins TRBV2 to TRBJ2-2; 10 bases are shared with TRBD2. This CDR3 region has 17 residues. Unmatched junction bases numbered 8, after V lost 4 bases and J lost 3 bases. Germline values: CDR1 SNHLY, CDR2 FYNNEI. CDR3 in DNA: TGTGCCAGCAGTGTTCCCCTAGCGGGGGTCTACACCGGGGAGCTGTTTTTT. It specifies CASSVPLAGVYTGELFF.

V gene TRBV2 combines with J gene TRBJ1-5, with D perhaps TRBD1 (6 bases). Looked up from germline, CDR1 is SNHLY and CDR2 is FYNNEI. The CDR3 covers 13 residues. Trimming cost V 11 bases and J 7 bases, with 18 bases left between them. The CDR3 loop reads CASKGGYRQPQHF. The CDR3, as DNA: TGTGCCTCTAAGGGGGGGTATCGACAGCCCCAGCATTTT.